Listed here are 28 T cell receptor beta chains from one sample, sequenced in a study of identical twins. From the 5' RACE reads, TCRdb called clonotypes with MiXCR, one entry per CDR3 protein. Of 1.5 million to 2 million distinct CDR3 sequences in the sample, about 32% were seen once. Sequences were obtained from cord blood. All receptors come from a newborn girl in good health.

J is TRBJ2-1 and V is TRBV29-1; TRBD1 matches at 7 bases. CDR1 SQVTM and CDR2 ANQGSEA come from the germline V gene. The CDR3 runs to 15 residues. The junction had 12 bases not matched to a gene; V was cut back by 8 bases and J by 2 bases. In nucleotides, the CDR3 is TGCAGCTCCCGCCCCGGGACAGCACCCTACAATGAGCAGTTCTTC. Encoded protein: CSSRPGTAPYNEQFF.

This chain connects TRBV12-3 or TRBV12-4 to TRBJ2-5; 9 bases agree with TRBD2. V was clipped by 2 bases and J by 2 bases; unmatched bases: 6. This CDR3 is built from 16 residues. DNA for the CDR3: TGTGCCAGCAGTTTACGGGGACTAGCTCAACAAGAGACCCAGTACTTC. Protein product: CASSLRGLAQQETQYF.

This clonotype has only a few counts. The chain couples TRBV28 to TRBJ2-7; the D gene is possibly TRBD2 (6 bases). Germline-derived CDR1 and CDR2 are MDHEN and SYDVKM. Trimming took 3 bases from V and 7 from J, leaving 22 bases between them. The CDR3 consists of 16 residues. The CDR3 loop is CASSFPGSTKGGEQYF. The CDR3, as DNA: TGTGCCAGCAGTTTTCCCGGGAGTACCAAAGGAGGAGAGCAGTACTTC. The full variable domain, in which reference TRBV28 and TRBJ2-7 provide the parts outside the CDR3, is DVKVTQSSRYLVKRTGEKVFLECVQDMDHENMFWYRQDPGLGLRLIYFSYDVKMKEKGDIPEGYSVSREKKERFSLILESASTNQTSMYLCASSFPGSTKGGEQYFGPGTRLTVT.

The V and J genes are TRBV20-1 and TRBJ2-1; D unclear. Gene TRBJ2-7 matches the end of the DNA better, so the J call may be wrong. The CDR3 is 13 amino acids. Germline V gene data show CDR1 as DFQATT and CDR2 as SNEGSKA (reference sequence). CDR3 bases: TGCAGTGCAGACTCCCCCTCCCACAATGAGCAGTACTTC. Residues: CSADSPSHNEQYF.

The chain links TRBV2 to TRBJ2-7, with D tentatively TRBD1 or TRBD2 (5 bases each). CDR3 size: 14 residues. Germline CDR1 SNHLY, CDR2 FYNNEI. With 8 bases removed from V and 0 bases from J, the gap between germline ends came to 14 bases. CDR3 sequence (DNA): TGTGCCAGCGAATCGGGACGAATCTCCTACGAGCAGTACTTC. This sequence encodes CASESGRISYEQYF.

This clonotype was counted a few times. The chain uses TRBV20-1 and TRBJ2-7; D possibly matches TRBD1 or TRBD2 (5 bases each). Germline lookup yields CDR1 DFQATT and CDR2 SNEGSKA (reference sequence). The CDR3 totals 13 residues. The V gene lost 3 bases and the J gene lost 2 bases, with 11 bases spanning the gap. CDR3 in amino acids: CSARNGGTYEQYF. The DNA of the CDR3 is TGCAGTGCTAGGAATGGGGGAACCTACGAGCAGTACTTC.

This clonotype was counted between two and nine times. The chain's CDR3 is CASSPGVQSYEQYF. The CDR3 DNA sequence: TGCGCCAGCAGCCCGGGGGTACAGAGCTACGAGCAGTACTTC. This rearrangement joins TRBV4-1 to TRBJ2-7; D is possibly TRBD2 (6 bases). The germline CDR1 and CDR2 sequences are MGHRA and YSYEKL. The ends were cut back, 4 bases at V and 3 bases at J, with 13 bases in the middle. The CDR3 is made up of 14 amino acids.

This chain uses TRBV27 with TRBJ2-1; 10 bases are a match to TRBD1. The J call could be wrong; TRBJ2-7 is a better fit for the DNA end. Germline V gene lookup returns CDR1 MNHEY and CDR2 SMNVEV (reference sequence). The CDR3 loop spans 15 amino acids. The CDR3 sequence: CASSFRDRGYNEQYF. DNA of the CDR3: TGTGCCAGCAGTTTCCGGGACAGGGGCTACAATGAGCAGTACTTC.

This clonotype was picked up a small number of times. This rearrangement joins TRBV6-2 or TRBV6-3 to TRBJ1-5; D is perhaps TRBD1 (6 bases). Per germline, CDR1 MNHEY and CDR2 SVGEGT. The length of the CDR3 is 16 residues. The germline V and J ends were trimmed by 2 bases and 0 bases, with 11 bases remaining between them. Written as DNA, the CDR3 is TGTGCCAGCAGTTACCGGACAGACTATAGCAATCAGCCCCAGCATTTT. Translating it yields CASSYRTDYSNQPQHF.

The sample holds many counts of this clonotype. The chain's CDR3 is CASSPGFLYEQYF. CDR3 sequence (DNA): TGTGCCAGCAGCCCAGGGTTTCTGTACGAGCAGTACTTC. The chain is built from TRBV3-1 and TRBJ2-7, with D possibly TRBD1 on 5 matching bases. CDR1 and CDR2 (germline): LGHDT, YNNKEL (reference sequence). CDR3 length: 13 residues. V lost 4 bases, J lost 4 bases, and 11 bases lay in between.

This clonotype occurred a few times. CDR3 loop: CASSYDHRTGPHYGYTF. The CDR3 region has the DNA TGCGCCAGCAGTTACGACCACCGGACAGGGCCCCACTATGGCTACACCTTC. The chain links TRBV5-1 to TRBJ1-2, with 8 bases that match TRBD1. Germline loops: CDR1 SGHRS, CDR2 YFSETQ. The CDR3 extends over 17 amino acids. The ends lost 5 bases at V and 3 bases at J; junction bases unmatched: 15.

The V gene is TRBV5-5, the J gene TRBJ1-5; the D gene is possibly TRBD1 (5 bases). CDR1 is SGHKS and CDR2 is YYEKEE in the germline V gene (reference sequence). This CDR3 contains 16 residues. V lost 0 bases, J lost 9 bases, and 19 bases lay in between. CDR3 nucleotides: TGTGCCAGCAGCTTGGGGGGCGGGACCGCCCCGTTGCCCCAGCATTTT. This gives the protein CASSLGGGTAPLPQHF.

This chain joins TRBV7-9 and TRBJ1-3, with a tentative D call TRBD1 (5 bases). CDR1 is SEHNR and CDR2 is FQNEAQ in the germline V gene (reference sequence). V dropped 3 bases and J dropped 5 bases, with 8 bases sitting between them. This CDR3 contains 13 residues. The CDR3 protein is CASSFPGRNTIYF. The CDR3 bases are TGTGCCAGCAGCTTCCCGGGACGAAACACCATATATTTT.

The chain employs TRBV11-3 and TRBJ2-1; D gene uncertain. Trimming left V 0 bases short and J 4 bases short, with 7 bases between. The CDR3 spans 14 residues. The germline V gene has CDR1 SGHNT and CDR2 YENEEA. The CDR3 spells CASSLDSRYNEQFF. For the CDR3, the DNA is TGTGCCAGCAGCTTAGATAGCAGGTACAATGAGCAGTTCTTC.

Points on this clonotype: This may stem from a read error, because a much larger clone lies one nucleotide away. The genes are TRBV29-1 and TRBJ2-7, with D tentatively TRBD1 (5 bases). The CDR3 runs 13 residues. Trimming pared 3 bases from V and 2 bases from J, leaving 11 bases between. Germline CDR1 and CDR2: SQVTM and ANQGSEA. CDR3 bases: TGCAGCGTTGAGAGGACAAGGCCCTACGAGCAGTACTTC. It is translated as CSVERTRPYEQYF.

This clonotype was counted only a few times. V gene TRBV5-1 combines with J gene TRBJ2-1, with 9 bases aligning to TRBD2. The V gene's germline CDR1 is SGHRS and CDR2 YFSETQ. The length of the CDR3 is 14 residues. Trimming at V came to 4 bases and at J to 9 bases, leaving 8 bases not matched to a gene. The CDR3 DNA sequence: TGCGCCAGCAGCCCCGGACTAGCGTTTGGTGAGCAGTTCTTC. It yields the protein CASSPGLAFGEQFF.

This clonotype was seen only once. This chain joins TRBV20-1 and TRBJ2-1; D tentatively fits TRBD1 or TRBD2 (5 bases each). The CDR3 is 18 residues long. In germline, CDR1 is DFQATT, CDR2 SNEGSKA (reference sequence). V was cut by 0 bases and J by 2 bases, with 20 bases left in between. The CDR3 region is CSARDYLLTGTAYNEQFF. CDR3 DNA sequence: TGCAGTGCTAGAGATTACCTCTTGACCGGGACCGCCTACAATGAGCAGTTCTTC.

The chain combines TRBV20-1 with TRBJ2-7, with TRBD2 matching 8 bases. Per germline, CDR1 DFQATT and CDR2 SNEGSKA (reference sequence). The CDR3 has 14 residues. The J segment lost 2 bases and the V segment lost 4 bases, leaving 7 bases of the junction unmatched. CDR3 sequence reads: CSAIVPSGPYEQYF. The CDR3 DNA reads as TGCAGTGCTATCGTTCCTAGCGGGCCCTACGAGCAGTACTTC.

V usage is TRBV20-1 and J usage is TRBJ2-1; D not certain. Trimming left V 1 base short and J 4 bases short, with 14 bases between. CDR1 and CDR2 (germline): DFQATT, SNEGSKA (reference sequence). The CDR3 contains 15 residues. The DNA for the CDR3 is TGCAGTGCTAGAGGGTATCTCCCGGCATACAATGAGCAGTTCTTC. Translation gives CSARGYLPAYNEQFF.

V is TRBV5-1 and J is TRBJ1-1; 8 nucleotides agree with TRBD1. J gave up 4 bases and V 0 bases, and 14 bases lay outside the gene matches. CDR3 size: 18 residues. CDR1 is SGHRS and CDR2 is YFSETQ in the germline V gene. This CDR3 reads CASSLGTGSGIRSTEAFF. The CDR3 DNA is TGCGCCAGCAGCTTGGGGACAGGGTCGGGGATAAGGAGCACTGAAGCTTTCTTT.

The sample holds a few counts of this clonotype. J is TRBJ2-7 and V is TRBV19, with unresolved D. The V gene lost 2 bases and the J gene lost 7 bases, with 12 bases spanning the gap. Germline loops: CDR1 LNHDA, CDR2 SQIVND (reference sequence). The CDR3 has 13 amino acids. The CDR3 DNA reads TGTGCCAGTAGTATAACCGGGTACAGTGAGCAGTACTTC. Translated, it gives CASSITGYSEQYF.

The chain employs TRBV6-6 and TRBJ2-3; D is possibly TRBD1 or TRBD2 (5 bases each). Trimming pared 6 bases from V and 3 bases from J, leaving 16 bases between. This CDR3 spans 15 amino acids. Germline CDR1 and CDR2: MNHNY and SVGAGI (reference sequence). Written as DNA, the CDR3 is TGTGCCAGCAGCCGGGGCAGGGTCGTAACAGATACGCAGTATTTT. Its protein product is CASSRGRVVTDTQYF.

The gene calls are TRBV6-6 and TRBJ1-2; D not certain. From germline, CDR1 is MNHNY and CDR2 SVGAGI (reference sequence). The CDR3 has 12 amino acids. V dropped 4 bases and J dropped 4 bases, with 7 bases sitting between them. Written as DNA, the CDR3 is TGTGCCAGCAGTTCGGACCCCTATGGCTACACCTTC. Translation: CASSSDPYGYTF.

This clonotype was found a few times. V gene TRBV15 combines with J gene TRBJ2-7, with a tentative D call TRBD1 (6 bases). The V and J ends lost 5 bases and 0 bases respectively, with 8 bases between them. CDR1 and CDR2 from the germline V gene are LNHNV and YYDKDF (reference sequence). CDR3 length equals 13 residues. The CDR3 nucleotides read TGTGCCACCAGCGGACAGAGCTCCTACGAGCAGTACTTC. This encodes CATSGQSSYEQYF.

This chain joins TRBV10-3 and TRBJ2-7; D might be TRBD1 (6 bases). Trimming cost V 2 bases and J 1 base, with 9 bases left between them. Germline V gene sequence: CDR1 ENHRY, CDR2 SYGVKD. CDR3 size: 14 residues. The chain's CDR3 is CAISEGGPSYEQYF. For the CDR3, the DNA is TGTGCCATCAGTGAGGGGGGCCCTTCCTACGAGCAGTACTTC.

This clonotype appeared once. The chain joins TRBV20-1 to TRBJ2-7; no definite D call. In germline, CDR1 is DFQATT, CDR2 SNEGSKA (reference sequence). V lost 3 bases and J 0 bases, leaving 9 bases between the germline ends. The CDR3 extends over 13 amino acids. The CDR3 DNA reads TGCAGTGCTAGCGCTAGGATCTCCTACGAGCAGTACTTC. Protein: CSASARISYEQYF.

The chain couples TRBV7-2 to TRBJ2-4; D uncertain. The J call is doubtful: the DNA matches TRBJ2-7 better. The germline V gene has CDR1 SGHTA and CDR2 FQGNSA. This CDR3 spans 13 amino acids. The CDR3 sequence is CASSLRLTYEQYF. CDR3 nucleotides: TGTGCCAGCAGCTTAAGACTGACCTACGAGCAGTACTTC.

The chain's CDR3 is CAWSEYRNNYGYTF. The CDR3 DNA is TGTGCCTGGAGTGAATACAGGAATAACTATGGCTACACCTTC. This rearrangement joins TRBV30 to TRBJ1-2, with D perhaps TRBD1 (5 bases). CDR1 GTSNPN and CDR2 SVGIG come from the germline V gene (reference sequence). The CDR3 length is 14 residues. V was trimmed by 1 base and J by 1 base, leaving 10 bases between them.